Presented here are 17 T cell receptor beta chains from one specimen sequenced in a study of blood T cell repertoires in COVID-19. Method: immunoSEQ multiplex PCR; TCRdb's copy keeps in-frame clones and lacks some. The sample lists over 200,000 clones; around 90% were seen once. The sequencing input was PBMCs or T cells enriched from blood (not recorded which). The source of these receptors is a man younger than 40 who had recovered from COVID-19.

V and J are TRBV5-1 and TRBJ1-4, with 8 positions matching TRBD1. Germline trimming cut 2 bases from V and 4 bases from J; bases unmatched to any gene: 10. The CDR3 sequence is 17 residues long. Looked up from germline, CDR1 is SGHRS and CDR2 is YFSETQ. The DNA for the CDR3 is TGCGCCAGCAGCTTTCGAGGACAGGGCTATAGTAATGAAAAACTGTTTTTT. The encoded protein is CASSFRGQGYSNEKLFF.

This clone was detected only a few times. The chain links TRBV3-1 (or the pseudogene TRBV3-2) to TRBJ2-5; 7 nucleotides line up with TRBD2. Per the germline V gene, CDR1 is LGHDT and CDR2 is YNNKEL (reference sequence). This CDR3 region has 14 residues. V gave up 3 bases and J gave up 1 base; unmatched junction bases: 2. As DNA, the CDR3 is TGTGCCAGCAGCCATGGGGGGGGCCAAGAGACCCAGTACTTC. This codes for CASSHGGGQETQYF.

The chain recombines TRBV19 with TRBJ1-3; D gene unclear. The CDR3 is 14 amino acids. Germline CDR1 reads LNHDA; CDR2 reads SQIVND (reference sequence). Trimming cost V 5 bases and J 0 bases, with 8 bases left between them. The CDR3 sequence: CASSERSSGNTIYF. The CDR3 DNA sequence: TGTGCCAGTAGTGAACGTAGCTCTGGAAACACCATATATTTT.

The chain recombines TRBV5-4 with TRBJ1-5; 7 bases agree with TRBD1. After removal of 5 bases from V and 9 bases from J, the junction contained 20 bases not matched to a gene. Germline CDR1 is SGHNT and CDR2 is YYREEE (reference sequence). This CDR3 region has 17 residues. The CDR3: CASRVSNPGQPAGPQHF. The CDR3 nucleotides read TGTGCCAGCAGAGTTAGTAATCCGGGACAGCCAGCAGGGCCCCAGCATTTT.

The DNA for the CDR3 is TGTGCCAGCAGTTCCCCTAATCAGCCCCAGCATTTT. This codes for CASSSPNQPQHF. The V gene is TRBV28, the J gene TRBJ1-5, with no clear D. Trimming removed 4 bases at V and 4 bases at J, with 5 bases between. Germline CDR1 is MDHEN and CDR2 is SYDVKM. The CDR3 is made up of 12 amino acids.

This clone was picked up a small number of times. The chain couples TRBV4-2 to TRBJ1-1, with D perhaps TRBD1 (5 bases). The CDR3 consists of 15 residues. V lost 0 bases to trimming and J lost 8 bases, with 16 bases between them. Germline CDR1 is LGHNA and CDR2 is YNFKEQ. CDR3 nucleotides: TGTGCCAGCAGCCAAGATAGCGGGGGGAGGAGGGAAGCTTTCTTT. Protein: CASSQDSGGRREAFF.

The V and J genes are TRBV2 and TRBJ2-5, with TRBD2 matching over 7 bases. The CDR3 spans 13 residues. CDR1 SNHLY and CDR2 FYNNEI come from the germline V gene. J lost 2 bases, V lost 8 bases, and 5 bases had no gene match. CDR3 in amino acids: CASAGLVQETQYF. DNA for the CDR3: TGTGCCAGCGCCGGACTAGTTCAAGAGACCCAGTACTTC.

This clone was picked up a small number of times. This sequence joins TRBV5-1 and TRBJ1-2; D perhaps matches TRBD1 (5 bases). V lost 3 bases and J lost 1, with 13 bases in between. The CDR3 extends over 15 amino acids. Germline V gene lookup returns CDR1 SGHRS and CDR2 YFSETQ. CDR3 sequence: CASSWGPGDNYGYTF. The CDR3 region has the DNA TGCGCCAGCAGCTGGGGCCCCGGAGATAACTATGGCTACACCTTC.

DNA for the CDR3: TGTGCCAGCAGCTTAGGAGGTATCCAGAACTATGGCTACACCTTC. This translates into CASSLGGIQNYGYTF. The chain joins TRBV7-6 to TRBJ1-2; D gene ambiguous. Germline V lookup: CDR1 SGHVS, CDR2 FNYEAQ. Trimming pared 1 base from V and 2 bases from J, leaving 11 bases between. The CDR3 is 15 residues long.

This chain links TRBV10-3 with TRBJ1-6, with 8 nucleotides matching TRBD1. V lost 4 bases, J lost 7 bases, and 9 bases stayed unmatched. Germline CDR1 ENHRY, CDR2 SYGVKD. The CDR3 is 16 amino acids. The CDR3 protein is CAISGRQGSVNSPLHF. DNA of the CDR3: TGTGCCATCAGTGGGAGACAGGGGAGTGTGAATTCACCCCTCCACTTT.

The rearrangement uses TRBV24-1 and TRBJ2-3; perhaps TRBD2 as D (6 bases). Trimming took off 1 base at V and 5 bases at J, with 9 bases between the two ends. The germline V gene encodes CDR1 KGHDR and CDR2 SFDVKD. The CDR3 has 14 residues. CDR3 sequence: CATSDFIGGDTQYF. As DNA, the CDR3 is TGTGCCACCAGTGATTTTATCGGGGGAGATACGCAGTATTTT.

The chain uses TRBV4-3 and TRBJ2-1; 10 positions match TRBD2. Germline CDR1 LGHNA, CDR2 YSLEER. CDR3 length equals 15 residues. After removal of 6 bases from V and 3 bases from J, the junction contained 5 bases not matched to a gene. The CDR3 is CASSLLAGGYNEQFF. The DNA for the CDR3 is TGCGCCAGCAGTCTATTAGCGGGGGGCTACAATGAGCAGTTCTTC.

The chain recombines TRBV18 with TRBJ1-1; D call uncertain. Trimming shortened V by 3 bases and J by 3 bases, and 8 bases separated the two germline ends. Germline CDR1 reads KGHSH; CDR2 reads LQKENI. CDR3 length equals 13 residues. CDR3 amino acids: CASSPSGDTEAFF. CDR3 bases: TGTGCCAGCTCACCGTCGGGTGACACTGAAGCTTTCTTT.

The genes are TRBV28 and TRBJ2-7; TRBD2 is a possible D gene (5 bases). CDR1 and CDR2 from the germline V gene are MDHEN and SYDVKM. The CDR3 consists of 16 residues. V lost 2 bases and J 0 bases, leaving 14 bases between the germline ends. CDR3 sequence: CASSLGLALSSYEQYF. CDR3 nucleotides: TGTGCCAGCAGTTTAGGTCTAGCCCTTAGCTCCTACGAGCAGTACTTC.

About this clone itself: The junction departs from the called germline gene at one end, perhaps through a read error. The rearrangement links TRBV28 to TRBJ1-4, with D perhaps matching TRBD1 (5 bases). CDR3 length: 12 amino acids. Germline values: CDR1 MDHEN, CDR2 SYDVKM. Written as DNA, the CDR3 is TGTGCCAGCAGTCTATGGGGGGGGATTCACCACTTT. It yields the protein CASSLWGGIHHF.

V gene TRBV6-5 combines with J gene TRBJ2-3; TRBD1 aligns across 9 bases. After removal of 5 bases from V and 6 bases from J, the junction contained 6 bases not matched to a gene. The germline gives CDR1 MNHEY, CDR2 SVGAGI. The CDR3 has 14 amino acids. CDR3 protein: CASSITGGPDTQYF. For the CDR3, the DNA is TGTGCCAGCAGTATCACAGGGGGCCCCGATACGCAGTATTTT.

The rearrangement uses TRBV6-5 and TRBJ2-7, with a possible D match to TRBD1 (5 bases). V was pared by 8 bases and J by 5 bases, with 22 bases between. Germline V gene sequence: CDR1 MNHEY, CDR2 SVGAGI. The CDR3 is 15 residues long. In DNA, the CDR3 is TGTGCCAGCTCCCCGTTCCAGGGTCTCGTCGACGAGCAGTACTTC. Its protein product is CASSPFQGLVDEQYF.